The 7 T cell receptor beta chains presented below share a single source sample, sequenced in a study of cytomegalovirus exposure and HLA in healthy donors. Sequencing used immunoSEQ multiplex PCR; TCRdb keeps in-frame clones, though not all of them. This sample has 250,000 to 350,000 clones, with about nine tenths found just once. Sequenced sample: PBMCs. The origin of the receptors is a woman aged 18-29 years in good health and CMV-seronegative.

The genes are TRBV25-1 and TRBJ1-2, with 9 bases aligning to TRBD1. The length of the CDR3 is 12 residues. Trimming at V came to 7 bases and at J to 8 bases, leaving 5 bases not matched to a gene. Germline loops: CDR1 MGHDK, CDR2 SYGVNS. CDR3 nucleotide sequence: TGTGCCAGCAAGGGACAGGGTCGAGGCTACACCTTC. It codes for CASKGQGRGYTF.

The J gene is TRBJ2-7, the V gene TRBV2; weak D call: TRBD2 (6 bases). The CDR3 has 12 residues. In germline, CDR1 is SNHLY, CDR2 FYNNEI. V was clipped by 0 bases and J by 6 bases, with 6 bases between them. The CDR3 DNA sequence: TGTGCCAGCAGTGAAGCCGGGGGCGAGCAGTACTTC. It codes for CASSEAGGEQYF.

This CDR3 reads CASSRGGAGELFF. The CDR3 nucleotides read TGTGCCAGCAGCCGGGGAGGGGCCGGGGAGCTGTTTTTT. The J gene is TRBJ2-2, the V gene TRBV11-3; 7 positions agree with TRBD2. Germline CDR1 and CDR2: SGHNT and YENEEA. This CDR3 is built from 13 residues. V shed 5 bases and J 6 bases; nucleotides not matched to a gene: 3.

The V call is TRBV4-1, the J call TRBJ2-7; unclear D gene. The CDR3 consists of 16 residues. Per the germline V gene, CDR1 is MGHRA and CDR2 is YSYEKL. Trimming removed 1 base from V and 4 bases from J, with 17 bases in between. This CDR3 is CASSQVPSGRKYEQYF. The CDR3 DNA reads TGCGCCAGCAGCCAAGTACCCAGTGGCCGAAAATACGAGCAGTACTTC.

The chain has TRBV9 and TRBJ2-7; TRBD2 matches 8 bases. Germline V lookup: CDR1 SGDLS, CDR2 YYNGEE. The ends lost 2 bases at V and 4 bases at J; junction bases unmatched: 11. The CDR3 runs 16 residues. The CDR3 loop reads CASSVPIAGTRYEQYF. The CDR3 bases are TGTGCCAGCAGCGTCCCTATAGCGGGAACTAGGTACGAGCAGTACTTC.

J is TRBJ2-7 and V is TRBV4-3; TRBD1 agrees at 11 bases. The CDR3 totals 16 residues. The germline gives CDR1 LGHNA, CDR2 YSLEER. V trimming: 0 bases; J trimming: 5 bases; junction bases outside the gene matches: 6. The CDR3 nucleotides read TGCGCCAGCAGCCAAGAATCCGGACAGGGGGCGAACGAGCAGTACTTC. Its protein is CASSQESGQGANEQYF.

V gene TRBV4-2 combines with J gene TRBJ2-3, with a tentative D call TRBD2 (5 bases). Germline loops: CDR1 LGHNA, CDR2 YNFKEQ. CDR3 size: 16 residues. The V and J ends lost 1 base and 5 bases respectively, with 16 bases between them. DNA of the CDR3: TGTGCCAGCAGCCAAGGGCTAGCAGAGTCAGGAGATACGCAGTATTTT. It specifies CASSQGLAESGDTQYF.